The rows below give T cell receptor beta chains drawn from one sample of a study of T cell changes during pregnancy in multiple sclerosis. This table comes from immunoSEQ multiplex PCR, and its TCRdb copy is limited to in-frame clones, with some not included. The table lists around 45,000 clones, 85% to 95% of them singletons. This material consisted of CD4+ T cells from peripheral blood mononuclear cells, taken in the third trimester of pregnancy. These receptors were taken from a female donor with multiple sclerosis, enrolled in a pregnancy study. The conserved cysteine and the conserved F or W are not part of the CDR3 here. Clone size, where shown, is once, few, many, or a class for clones that have expanded.

len: 13; abundance: -; v_gene: TRBV7-9; j_gene: TRBJ1-1; CDR3aa: ASSLGSGGDTEAF
len: 12; abundance: -; v_gene: TRBV19; j_gene: TRBJ2-2; CDR3aa: ASTVAGDTGELF
len: 11; abundance: -; v_gene: TRBV19; j_gene: TRBJ1-2; CDR3aa: ASSDRADYGYT
len: 13; abundance: -; v_gene: TRBV7-9; j_gene: TRBJ2-1; CDR3aa: ASNTATGSYNEQF
len: 16; abundance: -; v_gene: TRBV27; j_gene: TRBJ2-7; CDR3aa: ASSFSGLAGGPGYEQY
len: 14; abundance: -; v_gene: TRBV5-6; j_gene: TRBJ1-2; CDR3aa: ASSLTTGRLSKGYT
len: 13; abundance: -; v_gene: TRBV5-8; j_gene: TRBJ1-6; CDR3aa: ASSQQGNLESPLH
len: 17; abundance: -; v_gene: TRBV7-6; j_gene: TRBJ2-3; CDR3aa: ASSLGPGGLAGVSDTQY
len: 11; abundance: -; v_gene: TRBV6-5; j_gene: TRBJ1-1; CDR3aa: ASSYQGNTEAF
len: 12; abundance: -; v_gene: TRBV6-4; j_gene: TRBJ2-7; CDR3aa: ASSESRVLYEQY
len: 11; abundance: few; v_gene: TRBV4-3; j_gene: TRBJ1-1; CDR3aa: ASSQDSPGGAF
len: 13; abundance: once; v_gene: TRBV5-1; j_gene: TRBJ2-7; CDR3aa: ASEKTGTGEYEQY
len: 13; abundance: -; v_gene: TRBV7-2; j_gene: TRBJ2-1; CDR3aa: ASSLDYSGDNEQF
len: 15; abundance: once; v_gene: TRBV14; j_gene: TRBJ2-1; CDR3aa: ASSRTSGRTIYNEQF
len: 11; abundance: once; v_gene: TRBV11-2; j_gene: TRBJ2-3; CDR3aa: ASSKIGLGTQY
len: 11; abundance: -; v_gene: TRBV5-6; j_gene: TRBJ2-5; CDR3aa: ASSKGQGETQY
len: 14; abundance: once; v_gene: TRBV2; j_gene: TRBJ1-2; CDR3aa: ASRLPSAGTAYGYT
len: 12; abundance: -; v_gene: TRBV7-2; j_gene: TRBJ2-2; CDR3aa: ASSWTANTGELF
len: 13; abundance: -; v_gene: TRBV11-2; j_gene: TRBJ2-4; CDR3aa: ASRPQGLAKNIQY
len: 11; abundance: -; v_gene: TRBV27; j_gene: TRBJ1-2; CDR3aa: ASSLSGNDGYT
len: 10; abundance: -; v_gene: TRBV4-1; j_gene: TRBJ2-2; CDR3aa: ASSRIRGVLF
len: 13; abundance: many; v_gene: TRBV21-1; j_gene: TRBJ1-3; CDR3aa: ASSGWTVVGNTIY
len: 15; abundance: -; v_gene: TRBV7-9; j_gene: TRBJ2-1; CDR3aa: ASSLESLAGGGNEQF
len: 9; abundance: -; v_gene: TRBV29-1; j_gene: TRBJ2-7; CDR3aa: SVRTGDEQY
len: 12; abundance: medium-sized; v_gene: TRBV4-2; j_gene: TRBJ2-1; CDR3aa: ASSQETQEGEQF
len: 9; abundance: few; v_gene: TRBV20-1; j_gene: TRBJ1-1; CDR3aa: SARMNTEAF
len: 13; abundance: -; v_gene: TRBV4-2; j_gene: TRBJ2-1; CDR3aa: ASSPPGQTSNEQF
len: 12; abundance: few; v_gene: TRBV14; j_gene: TRBJ2-3; CDR3aa: ASSHRTFTDTQY
len: 15; abundance: -; v_gene: TRBV7-2; j_gene: TRBJ2-2; CDR3aa: ASRTAGLAGGTGELF
len: 14; abundance: -; v_gene: TRBV6-4; j_gene: TRBJ2-3; CDR3aa: ASSDPRRILTDTQY
len: 16; abundance: once; v_gene: TRBV18; j_gene: TRBJ2-6; CDR3aa: ASSPGTGRPSGANVLT
len: 12; abundance: -; v_gene: TRBV9; j_gene: TRBJ1-5; CDR3aa: ASSAGGDNQPQH
len: 13; abundance: -; v_gene: TRBV18; j_gene: TRBJ1-3; CDR3aa: ASSPGGSHGNTIY
len: 13; abundance: -; v_gene: TRBV5-1; j_gene: TRBJ2-7; CDR3aa: ASSLDADLNYEQY
len: 12; abundance: -; v_gene: TRBV7-3; j_gene: TRBJ2-2; CDR3aa: ASSLTGTTGELF
len: 11; abundance: few; v_gene: TRBV30; j_gene: TRBJ1-1; CDR3aa: AWRYRGGTEAF
len: 15; abundance: -; v_gene: TRBV10-3; j_gene: TRBJ2-3; CDR3aa: AISESGTRADGDTQY